This T cell receptor beta chain was captured by sequencing in a study of T-cell reconstitution after alpha-beta-depleted transplantation in children. Preparation of the TCRbeta library used unique molecular identifiers. One entry per CDR3 protein, called by TCRdb with MiXCR from the PCR reads. The table includes about 480,000 distinct CDR3 sequences, around 13% detected once. CDR1 is SGHDT and CDR2 is YYEEEE in the germline V gene. V was cut by 0 bases and J by 6 bases, with 7 bases left in between. CDR3 length: 13 amino acids. The chain employs TRBV5-6 and TRBJ2-1; no definite D call. This TCR was sampled from a human donor who donated a stem cell graft to a child with combined immunodeficiency. Specimen: PBMCs from the stem cell graft donor, collected from the stem cell graft. The CDR3 nucleotides read TGTGCCAGCAGCTTGGTACTGACCAATGAGCAGTTCTTC. Translation: CASSLVLTNEQFF.